The TCR beta chain under discussion was sequenced for a study of CD8+CD57+ T cells in acquired aplastic anemia. Study at large: Sorted cells (CD4+ and CD8+) yielded DNA amounts that averaged approximately 3.1 ug. Study-wide points: Between patients and controls, approximately 29 CD8+ CDR3 sequences were found in common.

Genomic DNA, the template, was used for profiling of the TCR beta VDJ and CDR3. TCRdb analysed the reads with MiXCR anew, one entry per CDR3 protein. The table shows around 430,000 distinct CDR3 sequences, with around 30% occurring only once. Patients included in sequencing had previously demonstrated CD8+CD57+ cell expansion by flow cytometry. All patients had severe acquired aplastic anemia. V dropped 1 base and J dropped 2 bases, with 8 bases sitting between them. Germline values: CDR1 SEHNR, CDR2 FQNEAQ (reference sequence). CDR3 length equals 14 residues. At least ten counts were recorded for this clonotype. As yet, its antigen is unknown.

The sequenced material came from sorted CD4+, CD8+, or CD8+CD57+ T cells (not recorded which) from PBMCs. The sequence came from a human donor with aplastic anemia. V and J are TRBV7-9 and TRBJ1-2; a weak D match, TRBD1 (5 bases). For the CDR3, the DNA is TGTGCCAGCAGCTTAGGGGGGTTAAACTATGGCTACACCTTC. Amino acid sequence: CASSLGGLNYGYTF.